This T cell receptor (beta chain) was obtained from a study of blood T cell repertoires in COVID-19. Method: immunoSEQ multiplex PCR; TCRdb's copy keeps in-frame clones and lacks some. The table lists 170,000 or so clones, roughly 84% of them singletons. CDR1 is MGHRA and CDR2 is YSYEKL in the germline V gene. V shed 8 bases, J shed 4 bases, and the junction held 9 bases outside the gene matches. The CDR3 runs 14 residues. Sample: peripheral blood. This TCR was sampled from a human donor in a cohort sampled during active COVID-19. The chain recombines TRBV4-1 with TRBJ2-7, with TRBD1 identical over 9 bases. The CDR3 DNA is TGCGCCAGCGGTAAAGTTGGGACAGGGTACGAGCAGTACTTC. The encoded protein is CASGKVGTGYEQYF.